A single sample is the source of the 32 T cell receptor beta chains below, sequenced in a study of shared clonotypes between healthy human individuals. Here immunoSEQ multiplex PCR was the method, and the copy in TCRdb shows in-frame clones only, minus some. The data contain millions of clones, roughly 94% of them singletons. The source material was naive CD4+ T cells sorted from blood. Subset given: CD45RA+ positively selected. These receptor sequences come from a man aged 18 to 30 in good health.

The chain employs TRBV21-1 and TRBJ1-1; TRBD1, as called in the table, went unchecked against the DNA. TRBV21-1 is listed as a pseudogene. The CDR3 loop spans 14 amino acids. The chain's CDR3 is CASTGQGAVTEAFF. The CDR3 DNA sequence: TGTGCCAGTACGGGACAGGGGGCCGTCACTGAAGCTTTCTTT.

This chain joins TRBV30 and TRBJ2-2; 8 bases line up with TRBD2. Germline V lookup: CDR1 GTSNPN, CDR2 SVGIG (reference sequence). This CDR3 region has 15 residues. Trimming at V came to 6 bases and at J to 4 bases, leaving 10 bases not matched to a gene. The CDR3 region has the DNA TGTGCCTGTAAGCGGGAGAGCTATAGCACCGGGGAGCTGTTTTTT. Its protein product is CACKRESYSTGELFF.

This chain connects TRBV7-2 to TRBJ1-5; 12 nucleotides align to TRBD1. This CDR3 has 15 amino acids. The junction had 4 bases not matched to a gene; V was cut back by 6 bases and J by 4 bases. CDR1 is SGHTA and CDR2 is FQGNSA in the germline V gene. CDR3 residues: CASRAGQGANQPQHF. As DNA, the CDR3 is TGTGCCAGCAGGGCGGGACAGGGGGCGAATCAGCCCCAGCATTTT.

To note about this clone: This may come from a read error, since a much larger clone is one base off. V gene TRBV7-2 combines with J gene TRBJ2-7, with D maybe TRBD1 (6 bases). Germline loops: CDR1 SGHTA, CDR2 FQGNSA. V lost 1 base, J lost 2 bases, and 6 bases lay in between. The length of the CDR3 is 13 residues. The DNA of the CDR3 is TGTGCCAGCAGCTTAGAGGGGGCCTACGAGCAGTACTTC. This translates into CASSLEGAYEQYF.

This chain connects TRBV29-1 to TRBJ2-3; D is possibly TRBD2 (6 bases). This CDR3 spans 18 amino acids. V lost 4 bases and J 0 bases, leaving 23 bases between the germline ends. Per germline, CDR1 SQVTM and CDR2 ANQGSEA. CDR3 sequence reads: CSVAVGAWRAPSTDTQYF. The CDR3 coding sequence is TGCAGCGTTGCAGTCGGGGCTTGGAGGGCCCCAAGCACAGATACGCAGTATTTT.

The chain couples TRBV5-1 to TRBJ2-2; 9 nucleotides agree with TRBD1. The CDR3 length is 14 residues. Germline V gene lookup returns CDR1 SGHRS and CDR2 YFSETQ. The junction had 0 bases not matched to a gene; V was cut back by 6 bases and J by 0 bases. CDR3 loop: CASNRGPNTGELFF. CDR3 coding DNA: TGCGCCAGCAACAGGGGGCCGAACACCGGGGAGCTGTTTTTT.

The gene calls are TRBV28 and TRBJ2-7; 9 bases fit TRBD1. The CDR3 contains 15 residues. V gave up 6 bases and J gave up 2 bases; unmatched junction bases: 8. Germline CDR1 MDHEN, CDR2 SYDVKM. The CDR3 DNA reads TGTGCCAGCAGGGGTCCCGGGACAGGGCCCTACGAGCAGTACTTC. This encodes CASRGPGTGPYEQYF.

V gene TRBV4-1 combines with J gene TRBJ1-1, with 7 nucleotides matching TRBD1. This CDR3 spans 14 amino acids. The ends lost 4 bases at V and 1 base at J; junction bases unmatched: 3. Germline V gene data show CDR1 as MGHRA and CDR2 as YSYEKL. The CDR3: CASSPGQQNTEAFF. The CDR3 coding sequence is TGCGCCAGCAGCCCGGGACAGCAGAACACTGAAGCTTTCTTT.

The rearrangement uses TRBV21-1 and TRBJ2-4; the D segment call TRBD2 is taken from the table without a DNA check. TRBV21-1 is labeled a pseudogene. This CDR3 has 17 residues. The CDR3 DNA reads as TGTGCCAGCAGCAAATCGCCTATAGATTTAGCCAAAAACATTCAGTACTTC. This translates into CASSKSPIDLAKNIQYF.

The V call is TRBV10-3, the J call TRBJ1-2, with D maybe TRBD1 (5 bases). The CDR3 contains 14 residues. Germline CDR1 is ENHRY and CDR2 is SYGVKD. Between the trimmed V and J ends, which lost 10 bases and 4 bases, there was a span of 19 bases. Written as DNA, the CDR3 is TGTGCCACCTCGGGGCAGCTCTTGGGCTATGGCTACACCTTC. Its translation is CATSGQLLGYGYTF.

The chain employs TRBV30 and TRBJ2-5, with 12 bases lining up with TRBD1. V shed 1 base, J shed 5 bases, and the junction held 5 bases outside the gene matches. Germline V CDR1 and CDR2: GTSNPN, SVGIG (reference sequence). CDR3 length equals 15 residues. The CDR3: CAWSAGQGAYETQYF. CDR3 coding DNA: TGTGCCTGGAGTGCGGGACAGGGGGCGTATGAGACCCAGTACTTC.

The chain uses TRBV18 and TRBJ1-6; no firm D call. Germline CDR1 KGHSH, CDR2 LQKENI. Trimming removed 10 bases at V and 0 bases at J, with 7 bases between. The CDR3 is made up of 13 amino acids. The CDR3, as DNA: TGTGCCACCTCTAGCTCCTATAATTCACCCCTCCACTTT. Protein sequence: CATSSSYNSPLHF.

V usage is TRBV19 and J usage is TRBJ1-1, with 7 bases fitting TRBD1. The junction had 16 bases not matched to a gene; V was cut back by 7 bases and J by 5 bases. Germline V gives CDR1 LNHDA, CDR2 SQIVND (reference sequence). This CDR3 is 16 amino acids long. CDR3 loop: CASTTFGQASGTEAFF. The DNA of the CDR3 is TGTGCCAGTACCACATTCGGACAGGCCTCGGGAACTGAAGCTTTCTTT.

This rearrangement joins TRBV7-6 to TRBJ2-2; D tentatively fits TRBD1 or TRBD2 (5 bases each). The CDR3 sequence is 18 residues long. From germline, CDR1 is SGHVS and CDR2 FNYEAQ. V gave up 0 bases and J gave up 0 bases, with 14 bases separating them. CDR3: CASSLALAGWANTGELFF. CDR3 sequence (DNA): TGTGCCAGCAGCTTAGCGCTAGCAGGGTGGGCGAACACCGGGGAGCTGTTTTTT.

The chain has TRBV29-1 and TRBJ2-7, with no clear D. V shed 6 bases and J shed 5 bases, with 17 bases lying between them. Germline V lookup: CDR1 SQVTM, CDR2 ANQGSEA. CDR3 length: 13 residues. CDR3 sequence (DNA): TGCAGCGTGGCCACTTCCGATTTGAACGAGCAGTACTTC. Translated, it gives CSVATSDLNEQYF.

The chain carries TRBV4-1 and TRBJ2-7; TRBD2 is a possible D gene (5 bases). This CDR3 contains 13 residues. Trimming left V 10 bases short and J 7 bases short, with 20 bases between. Germline V lookup: CDR1 MGHRA, CDR2 YSYEKL. The CDR3 here is CATRLSGTGEQYF. The DNA of the CDR3 is TGCGCCACCCGCCTGAGCGGTACGGGGGAGCAGTACTTC.

Comment on this clone: The sample holds other DNA sequences that translate to the same CDR3. The chain couples TRBV7-9 to TRBJ2-2; possible D gene TRBD2, 5 bases. Germline-derived CDR1 and CDR2 are SEHNR and FQNEAQ (reference sequence). CDR3 size: 13 residues. The V gene lost 5 bases and the J gene lost 5 bases, with 9 bases spanning the gap. CDR3 DNA sequence: TGTGCCAGCAGCCCTCGCGGGACCGGGGAGCTGTTTTTT. It encodes CASSPRGTGELFF.

As to this clone: Other nucleotide sequences in the sample specify the same CDR3. The V call is TRBV28, the J call TRBJ2-3; D possibly corresponds to TRBD1 (5 bases). CDR3 length equals 12 residues. Germline V gene lookup returns CDR1 MDHEN and CDR2 SYDVKM. Trimming cost V 4 bases and J 4 bases, with 6 bases left between them. The CDR3 DNA follows: TGTGCCAGCAGTTCAGGGTCAGATACGCAGTATTTT. Its translation: CASSSGSDTQYF.

The chain employs TRBV7-8 and TRBJ2-7; 8 positions agree with TRBD2. V gave up 5 bases and J gave up 0 bases; unmatched junction bases: 6. The CDR3 loop spans 15 amino acids. Per germline, CDR1 SGHVS and CDR2 FQNEAQ. The CDR3 DNA is TGTGCCAGCAGCCTCCGGGGGGGCCTCTCCTACGAGCAGTACTTC. Its protein is CASSLRGGLSYEQYF.

Remarks on this clone: Other nucleotide sequences from this sample produce the same CDR3. This chain uses TRBV11-2 with TRBJ2-5; D remains ambiguous. V lost 5 bases and J 5 bases, leaving 9 bases between the germline ends. Germline loops: CDR1 SGHAT, CDR2 FQNNGV. The CDR3 length is 12 residues. CDR3 DNA: TGTGCCAGCAGCCCGCAAGGGGAGACCCAGTACTTC. Its protein product is CASSPQGETQYF.

J is TRBJ2-3 and V is TRBV7-2; the match to TRBD2 covers 7 bases. Germline V gene sequence: CDR1 SGHTA, CDR2 FQGNSA. The CDR3 sequence is 15 residues long. Trimming took 5 bases from V and 0 from J; bases not matched to a gene: 5. The CDR3 region has the DNA TGTGCCAGCAGCCCGGGGACTACCAGCACAGATACGCAGTATTTT. This gives the protein CASSPGTTSTDTQYF.

This clone appeared once. V usage is TRBV7-2 and J usage is TRBJ2-2; tentatively, D is TRBD2 (6 bases). V dropped 2 bases and J dropped 0 bases, with 10 bases sitting between them. The CDR3 spans 16 residues. Germline V lookup: CDR1 SGHTA, CDR2 FQGNSA. The CDR3 here is CASSLNGGTNTGELFF. Here the CDR3 DNA reads TGTGCCAGCAGCTTAAACGGCGGGACGAACACCGGGGAGCTGTTTTTT.

The chain is built from TRBV5-4 and TRBJ2-7, with unresolved D. The CDR3 is 14 residues long. V was trimmed by 2 bases and J by 5 bases, leaving 14 bases between them. CDR1 is SGHNT, CDR2 YYREEE, per germline (reference sequence). The CDR3 bases are TGTGCCAGCAGCTTCGGTTCGTTTGCCGACGAGCAGTACTTC. Its protein is CASSFGSFADEQYF.

This clone has just one count. V gene TRBV29-1 combines with J gene TRBJ1-2; D not certain. The CDR3 length is 13 residues. CDR1 SQVTM and CDR2 ANQGSEA come from the germline V gene. V lost 2 bases to trimming and J lost 8 bases, with 15 bases between them. The CDR3 region has the DNA TGCAGCGTTGAAAGGGTGGGTTCTTGGGGCTACACCTTC. This gives the protein CSVERVGSWGYTF.

The chain couples TRBV19 to TRBJ2-4, with a possible D match to TRBD1 (6 bases). Trimming shortened V by 3 bases and J by 0 bases, and 12 bases separated the two germline ends. The CDR3 totals 16 residues. Germline V gives CDR1 LNHDA, CDR2 SQIVND (reference sequence). CDR3 nucleotides: TGTGCCAGTAGTATTATCAGGGGCCAAGCCAAAAACATTCAGTACTTC. Amino acids: CASSIIRGQAKNIQYF.

The chain recombines TRBV5-1 with TRBJ1-3, with D hard to call. The V gene lost 5 bases and the J gene lost 0 bases, with 9 bases spanning the gap. Per the germline V gene, CDR1 is SGHRS and CDR2 is YFSETQ. This CDR3 is 14 amino acids long. CDR3 DNA: TGCGCCAGCAGGGGAGAGGACTCTGGAAACACCATATATTTT. It codes for CASRGEDSGNTIYF.

CDR3 in DNA: TGTGCCAGCAGTTACGTGGGTTCCCAAGCTTACGAGCAGTACTTC. Residues: CASSYVGSQAYEQYF. The rearrangement uses TRBV6-6 and TRBJ2-7; D gene ambiguous. Per the germline V gene, CDR1 is MNHNY and CDR2 is SVGAGI (reference sequence). The CDR3 has 15 residues. V was clipped by 2 bases and J by 4 bases, with 15 bases between them.

The rearrangement links TRBV6-6 to TRBJ2-7; 10 bases are shared with TRBD1. Trimming at V came to 7 bases and at J to 2 bases, leaving 5 bases not matched to a gene. Germline V gene lookup returns CDR1 MNHNY and CDR2 SVGAGI (reference sequence). The CDR3 extends over 14 amino acids. CDR3 in DNA: TGTGCCAGCACGCGACAGGGGGCAGCCTACGAGCAGTACTTC. Amino acids: CASTRQGAAYEQYF.

This rearrangement joins TRBV7-5 to TRBJ2-5; TRBD2, the table's D call, lacks a check against the DNA. TRBV7-5 is reported as a pseudogene. CDR3 length equals 16 residues. This CDR3 is CARRRLQDWPQETQYF. The CDR3 bases are TGTGCCAGAAGGCGTCTCCAGGACTGGCCACAAGAGACCCAGTACTTC.

The rearrangement uses TRBV7-2 and TRBJ1-1; D not resolved. Per germline, CDR1 SGHTA and CDR2 FQGNSA. V lost 3 bases to trimming and J lost 4 bases, with 9 bases between them. The CDR3 extends over 13 amino acids. The CDR3 nucleotides are TGTGCCAGCAGCTTCGACTGGGGCACTGAAGCTTTCTTT. Translating gives CASSFDWGTEAFF.

This chain uses TRBV7-9 with TRBJ1-3; D is ambiguous. This CDR3 has 17 amino acids. Germline V gene sequence: CDR1 SEHNR, CDR2 FQNEAQ (reference sequence). Trimming took 5 bases from V and 0 from J, leaving 17 bases between them. For the CDR3, the DNA is TGTGCCAGCAGCCGCGAGGCCTCCTACCGCTCTGGAAACACCATATATTTT. This gives the protein CASSREASYRSGNTIYF.

J is TRBJ1-1 and V is TRBV18, with a tentative D call TRBD1 (5 bases). CDR3 length: 15 amino acids. CDR1 is KGHSH and CDR2 is LQKENI in the germline V gene. Trimming cost V 4 bases and J 4 bases, with 16 bases left between them. The CDR3 nucleotides read TGTGCCAGCTCACTCCTTGAGGAGGGGAGCACTGAAGCTTTCTTT. Translated, it gives CASSLLEEGSTEAFF. Full variable domain (missing parts from reference TRBV18 and TRBJ1-1): NAGVMQNPRHLVRRRGQEARLRCSPMKGHSHVYWYRQLPEEGLKFMVYLQKENIIDESGMPKERFSAEFPKEGPSILRIQQVVRGDSAAYFCASSLLEEGSTEAFFGQGTRLTVV.